These 4 T cell receptor beta chains were sequenced from one sample in a study of blood T cell repertoires in COVID-19. Generated by immunoSEQ multiplex PCR, the TCRdb table keeps only in-frame clones and is missing some. The table lists approximately 300,000 clones, about 93% of them singletons. Sequenced: peripheral blood. The receptors originated from a woman between 25 and 40 years old with COVID-19, enrolled during active disease.

The chain is built from TRBV11-2 and TRBJ2-2, with 7 nucleotides matching TRBD1. The germline gives CDR1 SGHAT, CDR2 FQNNGV. The CDR3 length is 16 residues. The V and J ends lost 4 bases and 2 bases, in that order; junction bases with no gene match: 7. CDR3 amino acids: CASSSPRTGNTGELFF. CDR3 in DNA: TGTGCCAGCAGCTCACCCCGGACAGGAAACACCGGGGAGCTGTTTTTT.

The J gene is TRBJ1-1, the V gene TRBV28; D uncertain. Per the germline V gene, CDR1 is MDHEN and CDR2 is SYDVKM. The CDR3 consists of 16 residues. V was clipped by 4 bases and J by 0 bases, with 15 bases between them. The chain's CDR3 is CASSSPLGGLNTEAFF. In DNA form, the CDR3 reads TGTGCCAGCAGTTCACCGCTTGGAGGATTGAACACTGAAGCTTTCTTT.

The chain joins TRBV4-2 to TRBJ2-7, with a possible D match to TRBD1 (5 bases). The length of the CDR3 is 15 residues. Germline assignment: CDR1 LGHNA and CDR2 YNFKEQ. The V end was cut by 0 bases, the J end by 1 base, with 10 bases between. CDR3 loop: CASSQDWGSSYEQYF. DNA for the CDR3: TGTGCCAGCAGCCAAGATTGGGGCAGTTCCTACGAGCAGTACTTC.

The chain has TRBV7-9 and TRBJ2-7; 10 bases fit TRBD1. This CDR3 has 17 amino acids. Germline CDR1 and CDR2: SEHNR and FQNEAQ (reference sequence). V shed 3 bases and J 6 bases; nucleotides not matched to a gene: 14. CDR3 sequence: CASSLPGQGLGYSEQYF. In nucleotides, the CDR3 is TGTGCCAGCAGCTTGCCGGGACAGGGGTTGGGATATTCCGAGCAGTACTTC.